The clone carrying this T cell receptor (beta chain) was counted at least ten times. The time point: newly diagnosed GD, antithyroid drugs for less than 3 months. The TCR library was prepared using RNA isolated from PBMCs. A peripheral blood sample, around 8.6 milliliters in volume, was drawn into EDTA tubes. The entry originates in a study of regulatory T cells in long-lasting Graves disease. Study details: Antithyroid drugs had been given to newly diagnosed Graves' patients for under 3 months.

CDR3 regions were amplified by Arm-PCR using iRepertoire HTBI primers to build TCR beta libraries. TCRdb re-called the multiplex PCR reads through MiXCR, storing one row per CDR3 protein. Here the sample spans 450,000 to 650,000 distinct CDR3 sequences, 16% being singletons. Trimming shortened V by 5 bases and J by 5 bases, and 15 bases separated the two germline ends. CDR3 length: 14 amino acids. The same specimen was also included in a second study, on T cells in Graves' hyperthyroidism and ophthalmopathy. That investigation notes: Clonotypes that were expanded in thyroid above 0.001 mostly appeared in blood too.

This sequence was found in a woman aged 40-60 years with Graves disease. The chain recombines TRBV12-3 or TRBV12-4 with TRBJ2-5; D tentatively reads TRBD1 or TRBD2 (5 bases each). The sequences come from peripheral blood mononuclear cells (PBMCs), collected at new diagnosis, from a patient treated with antithyroid drugs. The DNA for the CDR3 is TGTGCCAGCAGTCCCCCGGGGCGGACGGAGACCCAGTACTTC. It codes for CASSPPGRTETQYF.